The 32 T cell receptor beta chains below come from one sample, sequenced in a study of blood T cell repertoires in COVID-19. Assay used: immunoSEQ multiplex PCR; TCRdb lists only in-frame clones, some missing. The table includes 280,000 or so clones, 90% detected once. Sequenced input: PBMCs or T cells enriched from blood (not recorded which). These receptors all come from a woman under 30 with acute COVID-19.

This clone was observed once. Here the CDR3 reads CASSFGLAGSVRYNEQFF. CDR3 bases: TGTGCCAGCAGCTTCGGACTAGCGGGATCGGTAAGGTACAATGAGCAGTTCTTC. The chain recombines TRBV11-2 with TRBJ2-1; 12 positions agree with TRBD2. The length of the CDR3 is 18 residues. From germline, CDR1 is SGHAT and CDR2 FQNNGV. The V gene end was trimmed by 3 bases and the J gene end by 4 bases; junction bases not matched to a gene: 10.

The rearrangement uses TRBV19 and TRBJ2-5; TRBD1 matches at 8 bases. With 5 bases clipped from V and 3 bases from J, the junction kept 11 bases outside the gene matches. Germline loops: CDR1 LNHDA, CDR2 SQIVND (reference sequence). The CDR3 has 16 residues. The CDR3 coding sequence is TGTGCCAGTAGTTCACGGACAGGGAGAGTGGAAGAGACCCAGTACTTC. Amino acids: CASSSRTGRVEETQYF.

The chain has TRBV18 and TRBJ2-1, with D possibly TRBD2 on 6 matching bases. Per the germline V gene, CDR1 is KGHSH and CDR2 is LQKENI. The germline V and J ends were trimmed by 3 bases and 9 bases, with 15 bases remaining between them. The CDR3 consists of 14 residues. CDR3 DNA sequence: TGTGCCAGCTCACCCCGGGGCGGGAACGGTGAGCAGTTCTTC. Translating gives CASSPRGGNGEQFF.

V is TRBV28 and J is TRBJ2-7, with a possible D match to TRBD2 (6 bases). Germline V CDR1 and CDR2: MDHEN, SYDVKM. Trimming cost V 8 bases and J 0 bases, with 23 bases left between them. This CDR3 is 17 amino acids long. The CDR3 sequence is CASCGKKGSGSSYEQYF. CDR3 bases: TGTGCCAGCTGCGGGAAAAAAGGTAGCGGAAGCTCCTACGAGCAGTACTTC. The full variable domain, rest sourced from reference TRBV28 and TRBJ2-7, is DVKVTQSSRYLVKRTGEKVFLECVQDMDHENMFWYRQDPGLGLRLIYFSYDVKMKEKGDIPEGYSVSREKKERFSLILESASTNQTSMYLCASCGKKGSGSSYEQYFGPGTRLTVT.

This clone was detected only once. This chain uses TRBV4-1 with TRBJ2-3; D is possibly TRBD2 (5 bases). Trimming stripped 3 bases from V and 4 bases from J, with 17 bases between. CDR3 length: 16 residues. Germline V gene sequence: CDR1 MGHRA, CDR2 YSYEKL. CDR3 protein: CASSHTLARAADTQYF. The CDR3 coding sequence is TGCGCCAGCAGCCATACCTTAGCGCGCGCCGCAGATACGCAGTATTTT.

The chain has TRBV27 and TRBJ2-7; D is unclear. The V and J ends lost 9 bases and 3 bases respectively, with 18 bases between them. The CDR3 length is 14 residues. CDR1 and CDR2 (germline): MNHEY, SMNVEV (reference sequence). CDR3 region: CASRKSSRNYEQYF. CDR3 DNA sequence: TGTGCCAGTCGAAAGAGTTCCCGAAACTACGAGCAGTACTTC.

The rearrangement links TRBV11-2 to TRBJ2-1, with 16 bases matching TRBD2. Trimming cost V 6 bases and J 8 bases; bases outside gene matches: 10. The CDR3 is 17 amino acids. In germline, CDR1 is SGHAT, CDR2 FQNNGV. The CDR3 region has the DNA TGTGCCAGCAGTCCTGGAGGGACTAGCGGGAGGGCCGATGAGCAGTTCTTC. This encodes CASSPGGTSGRADEQFF.

The chain has TRBV7-6 and TRBJ2-3, with 7 bases fitting TRBD1. Trimming took 5 bases from V and 9 from J; bases not matched to a gene: 14. The V gene's germline CDR1 is SGHVS and CDR2 FNYEAQ. The length of the CDR3 is 15 residues. The CDR3 protein is CASSPGQDPSRTQYF. CDR3 sequence (DNA): TGTGCCAGCAGCCCCGGACAGGACCCTTCGAGGACGCAGTATTTT. The full variable domain, with the rest looked up from reference TRBV7-6 and TRBJ2-3, is GAGVSQSPRYKVTKRGQDVALRCDPISGHVSLYWYRQALGQGPEFLTYFNYEAQQDKSGLPNDRFSAERPEGSISTLTIQRTEQRDSAMYRCASSPGQDPSRTQYFGPGTRLTVL.

The chain employs TRBV21-1 and TRBJ2-7; the table's D call, TRBD1, was not checked against the DNA. TRBV21-1 is labeled a pseudogene. This CDR3 is 16 amino acids long. CDR3 DNA: TGTGCCAGCAGCAAAGCTGGGACAGGGACACGTTACGAGCAGTACTTC. Its translation is CASSKAGTGTRYEQYF.

The genes are TRBV27 and TRBJ1-3; no clear D. This CDR3 has 13 amino acids. Per the germline V gene, CDR1 is MNHEY and CDR2 is SMNVEV (reference sequence). Deletions cut 5 bases from V and 0 bases from J, with 5 bases between. The CDR3: CASSPSSGNTIYF. The DNA of the CDR3 is TGTGCCAGCAGTCCCAGCTCTGGAAACACCATATATTTT.

The rearrangement joins TRBV2 to TRBJ1-5, with a weak D call TRBD1 (5 bases). Germline values: CDR1 SNHLY, CDR2 FYNNEI. The CDR3 runs to 15 residues. Trimming pared 6 bases from V and 3 bases from J, leaving 15 bases between. The CDR3 bases are TGTGCCAGCAGGCAAAACCCGACAGACAATCAGCCCCAGCATTTT. It is translated as CASRQNPTDNQPQHF. Combining the CDR3 with reference TRBV2 and TRBJ1-5 gives the whole variable domain EPEVTQTPSHQVTQMGQEVILRCVPISNHLYFYWYRQILGQKVEFLVSFYNNEISEKSEIFDDQFSVERPDGSNFTLKIRSTKLEDSAMYFCASRQNPTDNQPQHFGDGTRLSIL.

A few counts support this clone. The chain couples TRBV5-1 to TRBJ1-3, with a possible D match to TRBD1 (6 bases). The germline gives CDR1 SGHRS, CDR2 YFSETQ. V shed 3 bases and J shed 2 bases, with 15 bases lying between them. The CDR3 extends over 16 amino acids. The CDR3 here is CASSSQQGVTGNTIYF. The CDR3 nucleotides read TGCGCCAGCAGCTCGCAACAGGGAGTAACTGGAAACACCATATATTTT. Combining the CDR3 with reference TRBV5-1 and TRBJ1-3 gives the whole variable domain KAGVTQTPRYLIKTRGQQVTLSCSPISGHRSVSWYQQTPGQGLQFLFEYFSETQRNKGNFPGRFSGRQFSNSRSEMNVSTLELGDSALYLCASSSQQGVTGNTIYFGEGSWLTVV.

The chain employs TRBV6-5 and TRBJ2-5; tentative D call: TRBD1 (6 bases). The germline V gene has CDR1 MNHEY and CDR2 SVGAGI. V lost 6 bases and J lost 4, with 18 bases in between. The CDR3 covers 15 residues. CDR3 DNA sequence: TGTGCCAGCAGCCTGGGTCAGGGGAATGGAGAGACCCAGTACTTC. It is translated as CASSLGQGNGETQYF.

V is TRBV5-1 and J is TRBJ1-2; 7 bases are shared with TRBD1. The trim removed 3 bases at V and 4 bases at J, leaving 15 bases unmatched. Germline values: CDR1 SGHRS, CDR2 YFSETQ. There are 17 residues in the CDR3. CDR3 DNA: TGCGCCAGCAGCTGGATGGACAGGACAGCCAGGTTCTATGGCTACACCTTC. The encoded protein is CASSWMDRTARFYGYTF.

The CDR3 DNA sequence: TGTGCCAGCAGGCCGGGTTCTAGCACAGATACGCAGTATTTT. Translated: CASRPGSSTDTQYF. The rearrangement links TRBV5-4 to TRBJ2-3; D is undetermined. Germline CDR1 is SGHNT and CDR2 is YYREEE (reference sequence). The CDR3 length is 14 residues. Trimming removed 5 bases from V and 0 bases from J, with 10 bases in between.

The chain joins TRBV27 to TRBJ1-5; D unresolved. The germline CDR1 and CDR2 sequences are MNHEY and SMNVEV (reference sequence). V dropped 5 bases and J dropped 4 bases, with 6 bases sitting between them. The CDR3 has 12 amino acids. CDR3 in amino acids: CASSPSNQPQHF. The CDR3 coding sequence is TGTGCCAGCAGTCCCTCTAATCAGCCCCAGCATTTT.

The chain uses TRBV18 and TRBJ2-1; 7 bases are shared with TRBD1. The CDR3 has 12 residues. Trimming cost V 1 base and J 10 bases; bases outside gene matches: 1. Germline assignment: CDR1 KGHSH and CDR2 LQKENI. CDR3 sequence reads: CASSPRDSEQFF. The CDR3, as DNA: TGTGCCAGCTCACCACGGGACAGCGAGCAGTTCTTC.

This sequence joins TRBV28 and TRBJ2-5, with 7 nucleotides matching TRBD1. This CDR3 is built from 15 residues. Germline CDR1 MDHEN, CDR2 SYDVKM. With 4 bases clipped from V and 5 bases from J, the junction kept 10 bases outside the gene matches. The CDR3 loop is CASSSPRGNRETQYF. DNA of the CDR3: TGTGCCAGCAGTTCCCCCAGGGGGAACCGGGAGACCCAGTACTTC. The whole variable domain, remainder taken from reference TRBV28 and TRBJ2-5, is DVKVTQSSRYLVKRTGEKVFLECVQDMDHENMFWYRQDPGLGLRLIYFSYDVKMKEKGDIPEGYSVSREKKERFSLILESASTNQTSMYLCASSSPRGNRETQYFGPGTRLLVL.

V and J are TRBV11-3 and TRBJ1-5, with TRBD1 as a possible D gene (5 bases). The CDR3 is 16 amino acids. V was pared by 6 bases and J by 0 bases, with 15 bases between. CDR1 SGHNT and CDR2 YENEEA come from the germline V gene. DNA for the CDR3: TGTGCCAGCAGGCTCTTGGGAGGACATAGCAATCAGCCCCAGCATTTT. It translates to CASRLLGGHSNQPQHF. The whole variable domain, filled in from reference TRBV11-3 and TRBJ1-5, reads EAGVVQSPRYKIIEKKQPVAFWCNPISGHNTLYWYLQNLGQGPELLIRYENEEAVDDSQLPKDRFSAERLKGVDSTLKIQPAELGDSAVYLCASRLLGGHSNQPQHFGDGTRLSIL.

This clone was counted a single time. The rearrangement joins TRBV18 to TRBJ2-5, with 10 bases that match TRBD2. The V gene's germline CDR1 is KGHSH and CDR2 LQKENI. The V segment lost 5 bases and the J segment 5 bases; nucleotides outside the gene matches: 8. The CDR3 totals 15 residues. The CDR3 region is CASSTSLAGVETQYF. Written as DNA, the CDR3 is TGTGCCAGCTCAACCAGTCTAGCGGGAGTGGAGACCCAGTACTTC.

This chain uses TRBV19 with TRBJ1-5; TRBD1 agrees at 10 bases. There are 16 residues in the CDR3. Per germline, CDR1 LNHDA and CDR2 SQIVND (reference sequence). Trimming at V came to 4 bases and at J to 3 bases, leaving 6 bases not matched to a gene. The CDR3 nucleotides read TGTGCCAGTAGTACCTCGGACAGGGGGATCAATCAGCCCCAGCATTTT. Translation gives CASSTSDRGINQPQHF.

The rearrangement uses TRBV6-4 and TRBJ2-1; the match to TRBD2 covers 8 bases. With V trimmed by 5 bases and J by 5 bases, 14 bases remained unmatched. Germline loops: CDR1 MRHNA, CDR2 SNTAGT. This CDR3 has 17 amino acids. CDR3: CASSYWARSGSHNEQFF. CDR3 nucleotides: TGTGCCAGCAGTTATTGGGCACGAAGCGGGAGCCACAATGAGCAGTTCTTC.

The CDR3 bases are TGTGCCAGCAGCGTAGGCGGACACTTCTCTGGAAACACCATATATTTT. Protein product: CASSVGGHFSGNTIYF. The chain has TRBV9 and TRBJ1-3; possible D gene TRBD1, 5 bases. The CDR3 is made up of 16 amino acids. With 0 bases removed from V and 0 bases from J, the gap between germline ends came to 10 bases. From germline, CDR1 is SGDLS and CDR2 YYNGEE. The full variable domain, completed using reference TRBV9 and TRBJ1-3, is DSGVTQTPKHLITATGQRVTLRCSPRSGDLSVYWYQQSLDQGLQFLIQYYNGEERAKGNILERFSAQQFPDLHSELNLSSLELGDSALYFCASSVGGHFSGNTIYFGEGSWLTVV.

This chain links TRBV27 with TRBJ1-5, with D uncertain. CDR3 size: 16 residues. V was clipped by 2 bases and J by 0 bases, with 11 bases between them. Per the germline V gene, CDR1 is MNHEY and CDR2 is SMNVEV (reference sequence). As DNA, the CDR3 is TGTGCCAGCAGTTTAAACGGGATCCCTAGCAATCAGCCCCAGCATTTT. Residues: CASSLNGIPSNQPQHF.

The gene calls are TRBV19 and TRBJ1-3, with unresolved D. V was shortened by 6 bases and J by 0 bases, with 12 bases between the two germline ends. The CDR3 totals 15 residues. Germline values: CDR1 LNHDA, CDR2 SQIVND (reference sequence). The DNA of the CDR3 is TGTGCCAGTAGCCCGACAAGAATCTCTGGAAACACCATATATTTT. Translation gives CASSPTRISGNTIYF.

The rearrangement uses TRBV3-1 (or the pseudogene TRBV3-2) and TRBJ2-4; tentatively, D is TRBD2 (6 bases). Germline assignment: CDR1 LGHDT and CDR2 YNNKEL (reference sequence). With 1 base removed from V and 2 bases from J, the gap between germline ends came to 15 bases. The length of the CDR3 is 17 residues. In nucleotides, the CDR3 is TGTGCCAGCAGCCAAGGGGGAGGACCTCTCACCAAAAACATTCAGTACTTC. Translated, it gives CASSQGGGPLTKNIQYF.

The CDR3 coding sequence is TGCGCCAGCAGCCAACTCGTTGCACTAGCGGGATTCTACGAGCAGTACTTC. This sequence encodes CASSQLVALAGFYEQYF. The chain has TRBV4-1 and TRBJ2-7; 10 positions match TRBD2. The junction had 10 bases not matched to a gene; V was cut back by 2 bases and J by 3 bases. Germline V gives CDR1 MGHRA, CDR2 YSYEKL. The CDR3 loop spans 17 amino acids.

The CDR3 sequence: CASSHGPGTWTGELFF. The CDR3 DNA reads as TGTGCCAGCAGCCATGGTCCCGGGACTTGGACCGGGGAGCTGTTTTTT. The V and J genes are TRBV14 and TRBJ2-2; tentatively, D is TRBD2 (6 bases). Trimming removed 3 bases at V and 5 bases at J, with 16 bases between. This CDR3 region has 16 residues. Germline V gives CDR1 SGHDN, CDR2 FVKESK. The full variable domain, completed using reference TRBV14 and TRBJ2-2, is EAGVTQFPSHSVIEKGQTVTLRCDPISGHDNLYWYRRVMGKEIKFLLHFVKESKQDESGMPNNRFLAERTGGTYSTLKVQPAELEDSGVYFCASSHGPGTWTGELFFGEGSRLTVL.

This clone has just a few counts. The chain couples TRBV7-3 to TRBJ2-7, with 8 bases matching TRBD1. Germline CDR1 SGHTA, CDR2 FQGTGA. With 5 bases clipped from V and 6 bases from J, the junction kept 6 bases outside the gene matches. The CDR3 runs 13 residues. CDR3 amino acids: CASSRGTGVEQYF. In DNA, the CDR3 is TGTGCCAGCAGCCGCGGGACAGGAGTCGAGCAGTACTTC.

This chain uses TRBV19 with TRBJ2-1; 8 bases fit TRBD2. The CDR3 loop spans 16 amino acids. Trimming took 0 bases from V and 2 from J; bases not matched to a gene: 3. The V gene's germline CDR1 is LNHDA and CDR2 SQIVND (reference sequence). As DNA, the CDR3 is TGTGCCAGTAGTATAGATACGGGAGGGCCCTACAATGAGCAGTTCTTC. The encoded protein is CASSIDTGGPYNEQFF.

The chain carries TRBV11-2 and TRBJ2-5; 7 bases align to TRBD1. V shed 5 bases and J 1 base; nucleotides not matched to a gene: 4. CDR1 and CDR2 (germline): SGHAT, FQNNGV. The CDR3 spans 14 residues. CDR3 in amino acids: CASSPGQAQETQYF. CDR3 DNA sequence: TGTGCCAGCAGCCCCGGACAGGCCCAAGAGACCCAGTACTTC.

The J gene is TRBJ2-1, the V gene TRBV9; TRBD1 agrees at 9 bases. Germline trimming cut 4 bases from V and 9 bases from J; bases unmatched to any gene: 17. The CDR3 runs to 17 residues. The germline CDR1 and CDR2 sequences are SGDLS and YYNGEE. This CDR3 is CASSRSPGTGMVAEQFF. As DNA, the CDR3 is TGTGCCAGCAGCCGCTCCCCCGGGACAGGGATGGTTGCTGAGCAGTTCTTC.